Given below is one TCR beta chain in context. The sample originates from a study of beta chain features in type 1 diabetes. The germline gives CDR1 LNHNV, CDR2 YYDKDF (reference sequence). Trimming removed 0 bases from V and 8 bases from J, with 13 bases in between. CDR3 length equals 14 residues. One heparinised blood draw averaging approximately 120 mL was given by each donor. Expressed TCRB transcripts were sequenced, since all the RNA that had been isolated was reverse transcribed. The protocol was immunoSEQ multiplex PCR, while the TCRdb copy is restricted to in-frame clones and leaves out a portion. Seen here are 600,000 to 650,000 clones, 15% observed once, and the top ten hold more than 0.08%.

The source of this sequence is a man aged 18 to 30 in good health. Sequencing was done on a sample of naive CD4+ T cells from blood. The chain uses TRBV15 and TRBJ1-2, with D perhaps TRBD1 (6 bases). As DNA, the CDR3 is TGTGCCACCAGCAGAGATCGGGGGCCAGGGGGCTACACCTTC. Protein product: CATSRDRGPGGYTF.